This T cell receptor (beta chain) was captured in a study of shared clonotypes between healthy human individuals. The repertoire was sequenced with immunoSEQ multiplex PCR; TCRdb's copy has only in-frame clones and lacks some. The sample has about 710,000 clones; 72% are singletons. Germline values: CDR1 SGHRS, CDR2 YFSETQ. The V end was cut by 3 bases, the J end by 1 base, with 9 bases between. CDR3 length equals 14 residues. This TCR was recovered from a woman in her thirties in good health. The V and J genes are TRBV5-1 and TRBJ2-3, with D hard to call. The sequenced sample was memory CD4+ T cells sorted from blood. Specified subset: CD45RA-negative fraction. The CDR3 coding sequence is TGCGCCAGCAGCTCCCACCTTGGCACAGATACGCAGTATTTT. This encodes CASSSHLGTDTQYF.